The 5 T cell receptor beta chains below were found in one sample sequenced in a study of CD8 T cells in Susac syndrome. RNA amounts of roughly 0.45 to 1 ug underwent reverse transcription with random hexamers. TCRdb passed the immunoSEQ multiplex PCR reads through MiXCR, listing each CDR3 protein once. The data hold a few hundred thousand distinct CDR3 sequences, with roughly nine tenths observed a single time. Sequences were obtained from CD8+ T cells from PBMCs. Source of these receptors: a human donor with multiple sclerosis.

The CDR3: CASSHRFPSVSYEQYF. CDR3 in DNA: TGCGCCAGCAGCCATCGGTTCCCTAGCGTCAGCTACGAGCAGTACTTC. The chain is built from TRBV4-3 and TRBJ2-7, with D possibly TRBD2 on 6 matching bases. Trimming stripped 3 bases from V and 3 bases from J, with 18 bases between. CDR3 length: 16 amino acids. Germline CDR1 and CDR2: LGHNA and YSLEER.

The chain joins TRBV27 to TRBJ1-5; no clear D gene. V was clipped by 5 bases and J by 4 bases, with 6 bases between them. CDR3 length: 12 residues. Germline lookup yields CDR1 MNHEY and CDR2 SMNVEV (reference sequence). Written as DNA, the CDR3 is TGTGCCAGCAGTAACCGTAATCAGCCCCAGCATTTT. This gives the protein CASSNRNQPQHF.

This clonotype was seen only a few times. This chain joins TRBV5-1 and TRBJ1-1; no firm D call. Trimming stripped 0 bases from V and 6 bases from J, with 9 bases between. The CDR3 has 13 amino acids. Looked up from germline, CDR1 is SGHRS and CDR2 is YFSETQ. CDR3 in amino acids: CASSLVEPSEAFF. CDR3 nucleotides: TGCGCCAGCAGCTTGGTGGAGCCGTCTGAAGCTTTCTTT.

The rearrangement joins TRBV18 to TRBJ2-3, with D perhaps matching TRBD1 (6 bases). The germline gives CDR1 KGHSH, CDR2 LQKENI. V dropped 3 bases and J dropped 0 bases, with 13 bases sitting between them. CDR3 length: 16 amino acids. The chain's CDR3 is CASSPRTETSTDTQYF. CDR3 in DNA: TGTGCCAGCTCACCTCGGACAGAAACGAGCACAGATACGCAGTATTTT.

The CDR3 sequence: CSVEGLGSYEQYF. The CDR3 DNA reads TGCAGCGTTGAAGGTTTGGGATCCTACGAGCAGTACTTC. The gene calls are TRBV29-1 and TRBJ2-7; D unclear. This CDR3 has 13 amino acids. Germline V gene lookup returns CDR1 SQVTM and CDR2 ANQGSEA. The V and J ends lost 1 base and 1 base respectively, with 8 bases between them.